These 4 T cell receptor beta chains were sequenced from one sample in a study of T cell responses to AZD1222 COVID-19 vaccine. Sequencing was performed with immunoSEQ multiplex PCR; in TCRdb, only in-frame clones are kept and a portion is missing. Of fewer than 200,000 clones listed, around 87% are singletons. The input for sequencing was peripheral blood, taken 28 days after the second AZD1222 dose. The source is an adult who received the AZD1222 COVID-19 vaccine.

Remarks on this clone: The junction departs from germline at one end; a sequencing error may be responsible. The rearrangement uses TRBV6-5 and TRBJ1-2, with 10 bases that match TRBD1. CDR1 is MNHEY, CDR2 SVGAGI, per germline. The CDR3 totals 10 residues. Written as DNA, the CDR3 is TGCGGGACAGGGGAAAATGGCTACACCTTC. It yields the protein CGTGENGYTF.

The genes are TRBV5-1 and TRBJ1-2, with D uncertain. V lost 2 bases and J lost 1, with 9 bases in between. The germline V gene has CDR1 SGHRS and CDR2 YFSETQ. The CDR3 runs 14 residues. This chain's CDR3 is CASSFLTDNYGYTF. CDR3 in DNA: TGCGCCAGCAGCTTTCTAACAGATAACTATGGCTACACCTTC.

This sequence joins TRBV9 and TRBJ1-5; no clear D. The CDR3 runs to 14 residues. Trimming shortened V by 4 bases and J by 3 bases, and 11 bases separated the two germline ends. From germline, CDR1 is SGDLS and CDR2 YYNGEE. CDR3 amino acids: CASSKEQHNQPQHF. In DNA, the CDR3 is TGTGCCAGCAGCAAAGAACAACACAATCAGCCCCAGCATTTT.

The chain couples TRBV30 to TRBJ2-7; D tentatively fits TRBD1 or TRBD2 (5 bases each). V lost 5 bases and J 2 bases, leaving 7 bases between the germline ends. The CDR3 runs to 11 residues. Germline CDR1 reads GTSNPN; CDR2 reads SVGIG (reference sequence). In nucleotides, the CDR3 is TGTGCCTGGGGGACGGCCTACGAGCAGTACTTC. Translated: CAWGTAYEQYF.